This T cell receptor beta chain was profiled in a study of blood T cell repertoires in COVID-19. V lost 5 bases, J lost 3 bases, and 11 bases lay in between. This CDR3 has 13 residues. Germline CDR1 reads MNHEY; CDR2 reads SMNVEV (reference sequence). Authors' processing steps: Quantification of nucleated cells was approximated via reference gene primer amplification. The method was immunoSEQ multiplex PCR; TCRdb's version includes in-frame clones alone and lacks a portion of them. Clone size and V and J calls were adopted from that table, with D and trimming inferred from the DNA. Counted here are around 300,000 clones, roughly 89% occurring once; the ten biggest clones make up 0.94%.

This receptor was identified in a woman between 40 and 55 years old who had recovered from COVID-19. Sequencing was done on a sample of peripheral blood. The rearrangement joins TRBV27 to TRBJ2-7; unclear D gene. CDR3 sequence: CASSPNSLYEQYF. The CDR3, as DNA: TGTGCCAGCAGTCCGAACAGCCTCTACGAGCAGTACTTC.